This T cell receptor beta chain derives from a study of blood T cell repertoires in COVID-19. Overall study: T cells, B-cell-depleted T cells, or PBMCs supplied cDNA or gDNA.

Produced via immunoSEQ multiplex PCR; TCRdb's table is partial and in-frame only. The table records about 40,000 clones, around 83% of them present only once. From germline, CDR1 is SGHAT and CDR2 FQNNGV. The CDR3 spans 15 residues. Deletions cut 1 base from V and 5 bases from J, with 14 bases between. The clonotype comes from a human donor with acute or convalescent COVID-19. The donor label of this sample is uncertain. The gene calls are TRBV11-2 and TRBJ1-1; no reliable D call. The sequenced sample was peripheral blood. DNA of the CDR3: TGTGCCAGCAGCTTAGGGGTGGGCGCGGGGACTGAAGCTTTCTTT. Translated, it gives CASSLGVGAGTEAFF.